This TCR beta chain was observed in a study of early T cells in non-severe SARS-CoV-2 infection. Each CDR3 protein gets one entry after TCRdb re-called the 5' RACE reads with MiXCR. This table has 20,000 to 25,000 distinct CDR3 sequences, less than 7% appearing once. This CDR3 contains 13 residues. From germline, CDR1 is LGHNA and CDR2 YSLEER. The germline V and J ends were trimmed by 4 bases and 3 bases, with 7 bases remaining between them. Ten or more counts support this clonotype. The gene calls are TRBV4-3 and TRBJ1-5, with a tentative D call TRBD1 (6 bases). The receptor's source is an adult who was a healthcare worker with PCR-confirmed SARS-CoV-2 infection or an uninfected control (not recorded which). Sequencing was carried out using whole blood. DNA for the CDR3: TGCGCCAGCAGCCGGGACAACAATCAGCCCCAGCATTTT. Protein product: CASSRDNNQPQHF.